These T cell receptor beta chains were read from a single sample in a study of blood T cells in healthy people across ages. TCRdb independently ran MiXCR on the 5' RACE reads; one entry per CDR3 protein. This table has 1.5 million to 2 million distinct CDR3 sequences, around 48% appearing once. The sample taken for sequencing was blood. The receptor source for this set is a woman aged 40 to 50 in good health. CDR3s include the opening cysteine and the closing phenylalanine or tryptophan. A D gene is named only where the DNA matches it firmly. Not every row has a clone size; where given, it reads once, few, many or a size class.

TRBJ2-5 | TRBV7-2 | . | few | CASSLGPPGTQYF | TGTGCCAGCAGCTTGGGGCCGCCAGGGACCCAGTACTTC
TRBJ2-5 | TRBV7-2 | . | few | CASSPRTSRSQETQYF | TGTGCCAGCAGCCCCCGGACCTCCCGAAGCCAAGAGACCCAGTACTTC
TRBJ1-2 | TRBV3-1 | . | few | CASSQLGGYTF | TGTGCCAGCAGCCAATTAGGGGGCTACACCTTC
TRBJ2-7 | TRBV15 | TRBD2 | . | CATSRDLTSGSYEQYF | TGTGCCACCAGCAGAGATCTGACTAGCGGCTCCTACGAGCAGTACTTC
TRBJ2-3 | TRBV9 | . | few | CASSPLGTFGGTQYF | TGTGCCAGCAGCCCTCTGGGGACCTTCGGAGGTACGCAGTATTTT
TRBJ2-6 | TRBV5-1 | . | . | CASTYSVTSGANVLTF | TGCGCCAGCACCTACTCGGTGACCTCTGGGGCCAACGTCCTGACTTTC
TRBJ2-3 | TRBV7-8 | . | . | CASTRSRGADTQYF | TGTGCCAGCACGCGATCCAGGGGAGCGGATACGCAGTATTTT
TRBJ2-2 | TRBV5-1 | . | . | CASSLVVGARTGELFF | TGCGCCAGCAGCTTGGTCGTGGGGGCGAGGACCGGGGAGCTGTTTTTT
TRBJ1-1 | TRBV7-9 | . | . | CASSGGATGEAFF | TGTGCCAGCAGTGGGGGCGCCACGGGTGAAGCTTTCTTT
TRBJ2-3 | TRBV25-1 | TRBD1 | few | CASGTGMADTQYF | TGTGCCAGCGGGACAGGGATGGCAGATACGCAGTATTTT
TRBJ2-7 | TRBV6-2/TRBV6-3 | . | . | CASSYGLSEQYF | TGTGCCAGCAGTTACGGACTAAGTGAGCAGTACTTC
TRBJ2-5 | TRBV28 | . | . | CASSNRDMAQETQYF | TGTGCCAGCAGTAATCGGGACATGGCTCAAGAGACCCAGTACTTC
TRBJ1-2 | TRBV4-1 | TRBD1 | . | CASSRPDRGNGYTF | TGCGCCAGCAGCCGCCCGGACAGGGGCAATGGCTACACCTTC
TRBJ2-1 | TRBV9 | . | . | CASSRSGVYEQFF | TGTGCCAGCAGCCGCTCGGGGGTCTACGAGCAGTTCTTC
TRBJ1-6 | TRBV20-1 | . | . | CSARDSRGGSNSPLHF | TGCAGTGCTAGAGATTCGCGGGGGGGTAGTAATTCACCCCTCCACTTT
TRBJ1-1 | TRBV4-2 | . | once | CASRMTGPNTEAFF | TGTGCCAGCAGGATGACAGGACCGAACACTGAAGCTTTCTTT
TRBJ2-7 | TRBV6-2/TRBV6-3 | TRBD2 | few | CASSVGGSLYEQYF | TGTGCCAGCAGTGTCGGGGGGAGCCTCTACGAGCAGTACTTC
TRBJ2-3 | TRBV15 | . | few | CATSRSRDRTDTQYF | TGTGCCACTTCAAGGTCCCGGGACCGCACAGATACGCAGTATTTT
TRBJ2-7 | TRBV28 | . | . | CASSSFPAQGEQYF | TGTGCCAGCAGTTCGTTTCCCGCGCAGGGCGAGCAGTACTTC
TRBJ2-3 | TRBV29-1 | TRBD2 | . | CSVLLAGGPSSTDTQYF | TGCAGCGTTCTACTAGCGGGGGGCCCTTCTAGCACAGATACGCAGTATTTT
TRBJ2-5 | TRBV20-1 | . | . | CSASAGVREQYF | TGCAGTGCTAGTGCAGGGGTTCGGGAGCAGTACTTC
TRBJ1-2 | TRBV2 | TRBD1 | once | CASRQGPSYGYTF | TGTGCCAGCAGACAGGGGCCGAGCTATGGCTACACCTTC
TRBJ2-1 | TRBV2 | . | . | CASSTLTRDEQFF | TGTGCCAGCAGTACCCTCACCCGGGATGAGCAGTTCTTC
TRBJ2-7 | TRBV10-3 | . | . | CAISPWEPLDSYEQYF | TGTGCCATCAGTCCGTGGGAGCCTTTAGACTCCTACGAGCAGTACTTC
TRBJ2-7 | TRBV20-1 | . | . | CSAVDLGETRYF | TGCAGTGCTGTCGATTTGGGAGAGACCCGGTACTTC
TRBJ1-2 | TRBV7-2 | . | . | CASSRDLIYGYTF | TGTGCCAGCAGCCGCGACTTAATCTATGGCTACACCTTC